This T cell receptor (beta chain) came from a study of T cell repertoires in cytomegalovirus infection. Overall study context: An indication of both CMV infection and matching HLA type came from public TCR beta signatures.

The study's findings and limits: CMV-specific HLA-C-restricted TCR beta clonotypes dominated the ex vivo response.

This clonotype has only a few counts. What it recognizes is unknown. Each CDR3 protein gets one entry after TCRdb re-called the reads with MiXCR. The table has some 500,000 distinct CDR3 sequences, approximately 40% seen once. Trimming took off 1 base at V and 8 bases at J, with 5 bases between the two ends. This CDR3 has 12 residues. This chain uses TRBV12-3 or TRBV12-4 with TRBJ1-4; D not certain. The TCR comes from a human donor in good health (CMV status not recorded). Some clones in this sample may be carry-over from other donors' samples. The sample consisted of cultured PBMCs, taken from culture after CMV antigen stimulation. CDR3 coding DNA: TGTGCCAGCAGTTTAGGGGCGGAAAAACTGTTTTTT. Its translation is CASSLGAEKLFF.